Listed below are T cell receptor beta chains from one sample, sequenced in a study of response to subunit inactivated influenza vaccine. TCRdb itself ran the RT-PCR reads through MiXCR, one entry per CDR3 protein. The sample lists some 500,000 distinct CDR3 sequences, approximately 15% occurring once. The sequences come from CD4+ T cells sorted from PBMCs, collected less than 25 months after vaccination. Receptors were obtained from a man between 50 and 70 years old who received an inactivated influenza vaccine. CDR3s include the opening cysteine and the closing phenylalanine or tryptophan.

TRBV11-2	CASSSRTSGSIYEQYF
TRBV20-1	CSARDGRGTSYEQYF
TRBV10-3	CAISESIRRRDTGELFF
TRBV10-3	CAISESRSGTEAFF
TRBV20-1	CSAPPGQGGSTEAFF
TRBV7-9	CASSGRDATYEQYF
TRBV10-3	CAISQGDTQYF
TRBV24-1	CATKRGAGNTIYF
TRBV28	CASRSPGFRDDKNIQYF
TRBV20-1	CSARGGTIYYGYTF
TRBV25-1	CASSSYGGGAHGYTF
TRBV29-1	CSVDQTGVAEAFF
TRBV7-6	CASSLSSGETYNEQFF
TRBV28	CASSSGTGGYGYTF
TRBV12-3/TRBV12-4	CASSSGPNTEAFF
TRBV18	CASSPGTSGSRETQYF
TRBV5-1	CASAPHTTARQETQYF
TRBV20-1	CSVRQLAGSYEQYF
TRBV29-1	CSVVWGPETQYF
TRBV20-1	CSARGAGAGETQYF
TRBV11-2	CASSLVPGDDYEQYF
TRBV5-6	CASSQAGTGDQPQHF
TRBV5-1	CASRGADSPLHF
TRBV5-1	CASSLGLRSYEQYF
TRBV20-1	CSAAQTGSKNIQYF
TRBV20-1	CSARGLAGGASTDTQYF
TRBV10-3	CAIRKGAGSTDTQYF
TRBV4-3	CASSQVARGGSEAFF
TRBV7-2	CASSLALGVLNGEQFF
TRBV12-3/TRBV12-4	CASSTSAGTGKLFF
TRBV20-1	CSARGPLLTDTQYF
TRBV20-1	CSASSPGLGYEQYF
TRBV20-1	CSAKTGPNTEAFF
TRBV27	CASSLFRGDTQYF
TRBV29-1	CSAWRMGASGYTF
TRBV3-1	CASSPLGWIETQYF
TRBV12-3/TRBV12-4	CASSRTEDEKLFF
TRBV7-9	CASSQDSNEQFF
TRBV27	CASSTKRVEGSYNEQFF
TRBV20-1	CSASPDGGRFTDTQYF
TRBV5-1	CASSLTGGEGQPQHF
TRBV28	CASRPGHNYGYTF
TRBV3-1	CASSQDIGWSSYNEQFF
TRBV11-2	CASSLGRGNTDTQYF
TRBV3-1	CASSHRVLNTGELFF
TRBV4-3	CASSHVLGGVNLGGELFF
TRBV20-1	CSATDLLSPSGANVLTF
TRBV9	CASTPLGAGNNRGANVLTF
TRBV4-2	CASSQLSGGSTDTQYF
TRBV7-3	CASSLSQDHEQYF